The entry below describes one TCR beta chain. This specimen comes from a study of T cells after yellow fever vaccination. TCRdb fed the 5' RACE reads into MiXCR, producing one record per CDR3 protein. The table has 500,000 to 550,000 distinct CDR3 sequences, 20% to 25% seen once. This receptor was taken from a man aged 18 to 29 who received the YFV17D yellow fever vaccine. This sample comprised PBMCs, obtained approximately 22 days after the first yellow fever vaccination.

The CDR3 nucleotides are TGCGCCAGCAGCTTAGGAACAGGGCAGGAGGAGACCCAGTACTTC. Its protein is CASSLGTGQEETQYF. The chain joins TRBV5-1 to TRBJ2-5, with D possibly matching TRBD1 (6 bases). The CDR3 runs 15 residues. The V end lost 2 bases, the J end lost 5 bases, and 16 bases lay between the germline ends. CDR1 is SGHRS, CDR2 YFSETQ, per germline.